A selection of T cell receptor beta chains follows, all from one sample in a study of spatial heterogeneity in lung cancer. Via MiXCR, TCRdb re-called the 5' RACE reads, giving one row per CDR3 protein. The sample shows 9,500 to 11,000 distinct CDR3 sequences, roughly 5% of them seen only once. The sample here was lung tumor tissue, taken at surgery. The source is a male donor with early-stage non-small cell lung cancer. Each CDR3 is given with its conserved first and last residue. A D gene is named only where the DNA matches it firmly. The listing skips clone size in some rows; elsewhere it reads once, few, many or a size class.

clone_size,v_call,j_call,d_call,cdr3_nt,cdr3_aa
many,TRBV2,TRBJ1-5,NA,TGTGCCAGCAGTTCTACCCGGCCTTTAGACCCGAACCAGCCCCAGCATTTT,CASSSTRPLDPNQPQHF
many,TRBV29-1,TRBJ1-1,NA,TGCAGCGGTGGGACCCCTGAAGCTTTCTTT,CSGGTPEAFF
many,TRBV7-9,TRBJ1-1,NA,TGTGCCAGCAGCTTAAGCAGGGTAGGGGCTATCGACACTGAAGCTTTCTTT,CASSLSRVGAIDTEAFF
many,TRBV6-5,TRBJ2-5,TRBD2,TGTGCCAGCAGCCGAGGACTAGCGGGTCAAGAGACCCAGTACTTC,CASSRGLAGQETQYF
many,TRBV28,TRBJ2-5,NA,TGTGCCAGCAGTCTCCAGCCACATAGCGGAGTGAGAGAGACCCAGTACTTC,CASSLQPHSGVRETQYF
medium-sized,TRBV4-2,TRBJ1-1,TRBD1,TGTGCCAGCAGCCAAGATCACTCGGGACAGGGGGCGCGAAGGGTTACTGAAGCTTTCTTT,CASSQDHSGQGARRVTEAFF
many,TRBV4-3,TRBJ2-7,TRBD2,TGCGCCAGCAGCCAAGAATTAACTAGCGGGGGGACTAGCTCCTACGAGCAGTACTTC,CASSQELTSGGTSSYEQYF
many,TRBV6-6,TRBJ2-3,TRBD2,TGTGCCAGCAGTTACCCAGGCGGGGGGAGCCTCGATACGCAGTATTTT,CASSYPGGGSLDTQYF
few,TRBV6-1,TRBJ2-6,NA,TGTGCCAGCAGAGTTGGGGGTACCGGGGCCAACGTCCTGACTTTC,CASRVGGTGANVLTF
many,TRBV25-1,TRBJ2-3,NA,TGTGCCAGTGGTAACACAGATACGCAGTATTTT,CASGNTDTQYF
medium-sized,TRBV12-3/TRBV12-4,TRBJ1-5,NA,TGTGCCAGCAGTTTCGGGGATCAGCCCCAGCATTTT,CASSFGDQPQHF
many,TRBV7-2,TRBJ2-1,TRBD2,TGTGCCAGCAGCTCGGGACTAGCCAATGAGCAGTTCTTC,CASSSGLANEQFF
many,TRBV20-1,TRBJ2-2,TRBD2,TGCAGTGCTAGTGGCGGGAGGGCCTCTGCCGGGGAGCTGTTTTTT,CSASGGRASAGELFF
many,TRBV20-1,TRBJ2-3,TRBD1,TGCAGTGCTAGCACCCGGGACAGGGGGAAGGATACGCAGTATTTT,CSASTRDRGKDTQYF
medium-sized,TRBV28,TRBJ2-7,TRBD1,TGTGCCAGCAGTTTAAAGGGACAGGGGATCCCCTTC,CASSLKGQGIPF
NA,TRBV11-1,TRBJ2-5,TRBD1,TGTGCCAGCAGCCACGGACAGGGGATAACCCAGTACTTC,CASSHGQGITQYF
many,TRBV28,TRBJ1-2,NA,TGTGCCAGCAGCCGGGGGATAGGGGAAGGCTACACCTTC,CASSRGIGEGYTF
many,TRBV6-2/TRBV6-3,TRBJ2-5,NA,TGTGCCAGCAGTTATTTGGAGGGTTTATACTTC,CASSYLEGLYF
many,TRBV20-1,TRBJ2-7,NA,TGCAGTGCTCAAGGGGACACCTCGTCCTACGAGCAGTACTTC,CSAQGDTSSYEQYF
many,TRBV11-2,TRBJ1-3,TRBD1,TGTGCCAGCAGCTTAGCCGGGACAGGCAGCAGAAACACCATATATTTT,CASSLAGTGSRNTIYF
many,TRBV4-3,TRBJ2-5,NA,TGCGCCAGCAGCCAGAATTATGACCCTTCCTCGGTAGAGACCCAGTACTTC,CASSQNYDPSSVETQYF
few,TRBV6-2/TRBV6-3,TRBJ2-7,TRBD2,TGTGCCAGCAGTCCCCCTCGAGCGGGGGCCCACTCCAACGAGCAGTACTTC,CASSPPRAGAHSNEQYF
many,TRBV19,TRBJ1-5,NA,TGTGCCAGTGGGCAGGGAAGAGATCAGCCCCAGCATTTT,CASGQGRDQPQHF
many,TRBV3-1,TRBJ2-1,NA,TGTGCCAGCAGCCCAGGCGCAACGGGTGAGCAGTTCTTC,CASSPGATGEQFF
many,TRBV24-1,TRBJ1-1,NA,TGTGCCACCAGTTTGGCCGGAGCTATGAACACTGAAGCTTTCTTT,CATSLAGAMNTEAFF
NA,TRBV27,TRBJ1-1,NA,TGTGCCAGCAGCAGACAGGAGAACACTGAAGCTTTCTTT,CASSRQENTEAFF
few,TRBV10-2,TRBJ1-1,NA,TGCGCCAGCAGTAACACAGGGAACACTGAAGCTTTCTTT,CASSNTGNTEAFF
many,TRBV6-5,TRBJ1-1,NA,TGTGCCAGCAGTTACTGGAGAGGGAGGGACACTGAAGCTTTCTTT,CASSYWRGRDTEAFF
many,TRBV27,TRBJ1-1,TRBD1,TGTGCCAGCAGGCCCAACGCAGGGGGCTCGGCTGAAGCTTTCTTT,CASRPNAGGSAEAFF
medium-sized,TRBV7-6,TRBJ1-3,TRBD1,TGTGCCAGCAGCTTAGATCAACGTCAGGGGGGCGGTGGAAACACCATATATTTT,CASSLDQRQGGGGNTIYF
many,TRBV7-6,TRBJ1-6,TRBD1,TGTGCCAGCAGCCCGCAGGGGGTAGGCTATAATTCACCCCTCCACTTT,CASSPQGVGYNSPLHF
many,TRBV3-1,TRBJ1-1,NA,TGTGCCAGCAGCCAAAACATGGCCATGGGCACTGAAGCTTTCTTT,CASSQNMAMGTEAFF
large,TRBV4-2,TRBJ1-1,TRBD1,TGTGCCAGCAGCCAAGGGGGGGGACAGGGCCTCTTGAACACTGAAGCTTTCTTT,CASSQGGGQGLLNTEAFF
many,TRBV7-2,TRBJ1-2,TRBD1,TGTGCCAGCAGCCCGACAGGGACCTACTATGGCTACACCTTC,CASSPTGTYYGYTF
medium-sized,TRBV7-2,TRBJ1-3,NA,TGTGCCAGCAGCTTAGACTTGGGTACTGGAAACACCATATATTTT,CASSLDLGTGNTIYF
many,TRBV6-6,TRBJ1-5,NA,TGTGCCAGCAGAACCGACGGGAGTAGCAATCAGCCCCAGCATTTT,CASRTDGSSNQPQHF
NA,TRBV5-6,TRBJ2-3,TRBD2,TGTGCCAGCAGCTCTGGACTAGCGGGAGCAACAGATACGCAGTATTTT,CASSSGLAGATDTQYF
many,TRBV12-3/TRBV12-4,TRBJ1-5,NA,TGTGCCAGCAGCCTAGGGGGGAGAGGCAATCAGCCCCAGCATTTT,CASSLGGRGNQPQHF
many,TRBV29-1,TRBJ1-1,NA,TGCAGCGTTGGAAGTCAGGTGGGGACTGAAGCTTTCTTT,CSVGSQVGTEAFF
many,TRBV20-1,TRBJ2-7,TRBD1,TGCAGTGCTAGAGTGGGACAGGGGGCCCACGAGCAGTACTTC,CSARVGQGAHEQYF
NA,TRBV29-1,TRBJ2-7,TRBD2,TGCAGCGTTGTCCCCAGGGGCGGGAGGGTAGACGAGCAGTACTTC,CSVVPRGGRVDEQYF
many,TRBV11-3,TRBJ2-1,NA,TGTGCCAGCAGCTTCGGCAGGGGCGATTATAATGAGCAGTTCTTC,CASSFGRGDYNEQFF
many,TRBV12-3/TRBV12-4,TRBJ1-5,TRBD1,TGTGCCAGCAGTTTACTGGAGGGCTCCGACAGGGTCAATCAGCCCCAGCATTTT,CASSLLEGSDRVNQPQHF
few,TRBV7-6,TRBJ1-5,NA,TGTGCCAGCAGCTTACAGTCCACTCAGCCCCAGCATTTT,CASSLQSTQPQHF
many,TRBV5-1,TRBJ2-7,NA,TGCGCCAGCAGCTTGGCAGTGAACTCCTACGAGCAGTACTTC,CASSLAVNSYEQYF
many,TRBV20-1,TRBJ1-5,TRBD1,TGCAGTGCTCTCCCGCAGGGGGGGGCAGATCAGCCCCAGCATTTT,CSALPQGGADQPQHF
many,TRBV28,TRBJ1-5,NA,TGTGCCAGCAGTTTTTTTGGGAATCAGCCCCAGCATTTT,CASSFFGNQPQHF
medium-sized,TRBV7-8,TRBJ1-2,TRBD1,TGTGCCAGCAGCTTACTTTTCCGGACAGGGGGTTATGGCTACACCTTC,CASSLLFRTGGYGYTF